A selection of T cell receptor beta chains follows, all from one sample in a study of blood T cell repertoires in COVID-19. Generated by immunoSEQ multiplex PCR, the TCRdb table keeps only in-frame clones and is missing some. The sample holds about 92,000 clones, 70% to 90% seen once. What was sequenced was peripheral blood. The receptors were gathered from a woman aged 60 to 75 with COVID-19, enrolled during active disease. The CDR3 runs from the conserved cysteine through the conserved F or W. The D gene is left open where the match is weak.

V	J	D	CDR3
TRBV4-1	TRBJ2-3	TRBD2	CASSQEGLALTDTQYF
TRBV7-2	TRBJ1-5	TRBD1	CASSLAPEGGRQPQHF
TRBV9	TRBJ1-5	TRBD1	CASSVRGQGPPQHF
TRBV7-2	TRBJ2-3	TRBD2	CASSARGGSPDTQYF
TRBV5-1	TRBJ2-5	TRBD2	CASTRSGGFQETQYF
TRBV3-1/TRBV3-2	TRBJ2-7	.	CASSQAGDSYEQYF
TRBV28	TRBJ2-3	TRBD2	CASSSGGATDTQYF
TRBV3-1/TRBV3-2	TRBJ2-3	.	CASSRGPSSTDTQYF
TRBV18	TRBJ2-7	.	CASSPSQGYEQYF
TRBV19	TRBJ1-2	TRBD1	CASSTTGQGGNYGYTF
TRBV2	TRBJ2-2	.	CASSAGRVAPGELFF
TRBV7-9	TRBJ1-2	TRBD1	CASSKTGFGYTF
TRBV3-1/TRBV3-2	TRBJ2-7	TRBD1	CASSQGGQNSYEQYF
TRBV28	TRBJ1-6	TRBD1	CATRPTGGSNSPLHF
TRBV5-6	TRBJ1-5	.	CASSLSRDPSSNQPQHF
TRBV11-2	TRBJ2-1	TRBD2	CASSLERLAVYNEQFF
TRBV7-6	TRBJ1-5	.	CASSLGVERSQPQHF
TRBV11-3	TRBJ2-2	.	CASSSPVGPTGELFF
TRBV3-1/TRBV3-2	TRBJ2-7	.	CASSQGQGPGDEQYF
TRBV4-1	TRBJ1-5	.	CASSQEARGWDQPQHF
TRBV11-1	TRBJ1-2	.	CASSLAPPPRYYGYTF
TRBV30	TRBJ1-1	TRBD1	CAWREDRGWTEAFF
TRBV6-2/TRBV6-3	TRBJ1-6	.	CASSEGSPLHF
TRBV2	TRBJ1-2	.	CASSVFPNYGYTF
TRBV6-5	TRBJ2-7	TRBD1	CASSYAGTGYEQYF
TRBV6-2/TRBV6-3	TRBJ2-7	.	CASSYARSYEQYF
TRBV4-3	TRBJ2-1	.	CASSHEVGQKQFF
TRBV15	TRBJ2-5	TRBD2	CATSSPGTSGGGETQYF
TRBV3-1/TRBV3-2	TRBJ1-1	TRBD1	CASSQDGPIKQQGRNTEAFF
TRBV19	TRBJ2-3	.	CASKQPGGGTDTQYF
TRBV7-8	TRBJ2-2	.	CASSVFTTTGELFF
TRBV6-2/TRBV6-3	TRBJ1-6	TRBD1	CASSTLGTGFNSPLHF
TRBV6-5	TRBJ1-2	.	CASRRPGRGDYGYTF
TRBV11-2	TRBJ2-1	.	CASSLETRGDNEQFF
TRBV19	TRBJ1-5	TRBD1	CASSTDRGRQPQHF
TRBV5-5	TRBJ1-6	.	CASSPTATNNSPLHF
TRBV30	TRBJ1-5	.	CAWSGGWEHPQHF
TRBV30	TRBJ1-5	.	CAWGDGSTGLNQPQHF
TRBV28	TRBJ1-2	TRBD1	CASSPPTGLAYGYTF
TRBV29-1	TRBJ1-1	.	CSVAQQGNTEAFF
TRBV7-6	TRBJ2-3	.	CASSLSLADTQYF
TRBV24-1	TRBJ1-5	TRBD1	CATSDVRDSYSNQPQHF
TRBV2	TRBJ1-3	TRBD1	CASSEETGVTGNTIYF
TRBV4-2	TRBJ1-5	TRBD1	CASSRTGDKAQHF
TRBV5-1	TRBJ2-7	TRBD1	CASSHGQGSSYEQYF
TRBV6-7	TRBJ2-2	TRBD1	CASRTRDRDTGELFF
TRBV7-8	TRBJ1-1	.	CASTQISGVNTEAFF
TRBV19	TRBJ2-3	.	CASSIEGPDTQYF